The 9 T cell receptor beta chains presented below share a single source sample, sequenced in a study of metastatic and nonmetastatic thyroid tumors (dated by TCRdb to about 2020). Before undergoing thyroid surgery, none of the patients had been given any kind of treatment. Libraries were prepared through PCR. The data were produced on an Illumina HiSeq 4000. TCRdb applied fastp at Q25 and MiXCR to the public reads, then kept only in-frame beta chains. For this sample there are fewer than 100,000 clones; about 16% appear just once. 3.6% of the sample rests with the top ten. Sequencing used blood. These TCRs come from a female donor with papillary thyroid cancer or a benign thyroid nodule (not recorded which). Some clones in this sample may be carry-over from other donors' samples.

This clone was counted many times. CDR3 region: CASRGVLRGNIQYF. The DNA of the CDR3 is TGTGCCAGTAGGGGGGTACTTCGAGGAAACATTCAGTACTTC. The rearrangement links TRBV19 to TRBJ2-4; D may correspond to TRBD1 or TRBD2 (5 bases each). V lost 6 bases and J lost 6, with 15 bases in between. Germline lookup yields CDR1 LNHDA and CDR2 SQIVND (reference sequence). This CDR3 is built from 14 residues.

This clone was counted many times. The CDR3 coding sequence is TGTGCCAGTAAGGTACGACTAGCGGCGCAAGAGACCCAGTACTTC. Protein: CASKVRLAAQETQYF. The rearrangement links TRBV19 to TRBJ2-5; 9 bases line up with TRBD2. J was trimmed by 2 bases and V by 7 bases; bases with no gene match: 8. The CDR3 sequence is 15 residues long. Germline V gene data show CDR1 as LNHDA and CDR2 as SQIVND (reference sequence).

This clone has a handful of counts. The chain uses TRBV27 and TRBJ1-2; tentatively, D is TRBD1 (5 bases). Germline CDR1 MNHEY, CDR2 SMNVEV (reference sequence). This CDR3 contains 14 residues. Trimming took 4 bases from V and 2 from J, leaving 11 bases between them. CDR3 region: CASSSSGGNYGYTF. DNA of the CDR3: TGTGCCAGCAGTTCCTCGGGGGGGAACTATGGCTACACCTTC.

Ten or more counts support this clone. The chain is built from TRBV7-9 and TRBJ1-4; D is unresolved. CDR1 is SEHNR and CDR2 is FQNEAQ in the germline V gene (reference sequence). Trimming took 5 bases from V and 4 from J, leaving 14 bases between them. This CDR3 comprises 15 residues. CDR3 sequence: CASSPPGINNEKLFF. CDR3 nucleotides: TGTGCCAGCAGCCCACCGGGGATCAATAATGAAAAACTGTTTTTT.

In this sample, this clone turned up a few times. V is TRBV6-6 and J is TRBJ1-2; no firm D call. The CDR3 is 12 residues long. Germline CDR1 is MNHNY and CDR2 is SVGAGI (reference sequence). With 2 bases removed from V and 8 bases from J, the gap between germline ends came to 9 bases. CDR3 residues: CASSYPSGGYTF. CDR3 DNA: TGTGCCAGCAGTTACCCCTCTGGGGGCTACACCTTC.

This clone was found many times. The J gene is TRBJ2-7, the V gene TRBV6-1, with TRBD2 as a possible D gene (7 bases). Trimming took off 4 bases at V and 2 bases at J, with 12 bases between the two ends. The length of the CDR3 is 14 residues. Germline loops: CDR1 MNHNS, CDR2 SASEGT. The CDR3 sequence is CASSARGGAYEQYF. CDR3 coding DNA: TGTGCCAGCAGTGCCCGAGGGGGGGCCTACGAGCAGTACTTC.

This clone was counted many times. The chain combines TRBV20-1 with TRBJ1-4; tentative D call: TRBD1 (5 bases). CDR3 size: 12 residues. Germline CDR1 and CDR2: DFQATT and SNEGSKA (reference sequence). Trimming left V 1 base short and J 8 bases short, with 8 bases between. The CDR3 here is CSARGGDEKLFF. The CDR3 region has the DNA TGCAGTGCTAGAGGTGGGGACGAAAAACTGTTTTTT.

This clone was found many times. The chain has TRBV5-1 and TRBJ1-1; D not certain. CDR3 length: 13 amino acids. Looked up from germline, CDR1 is SGHRS and CDR2 is YFSETQ. Trimming left V 0 bases short and J 4 bases short, with 7 bases between. This CDR3 reads CASSLGGVTEAFF. The CDR3 nucleotides are TGCGCCAGCAGCTTGGGGGGTGTCACTGAAGCTTTCTTT.

V is TRBV5-1 and J is TRBJ2-7, with D possibly TRBD1 on 6 matching bases. CDR1 and CDR2 from the germline V gene are SGHRS and YFSETQ. Trimming removed 4 bases at V and 6 bases at J, with 17 bases between. The CDR3 has 14 amino acids. The CDR3 sequence: CASSVGTSRVEQYF. In DNA form, the CDR3 reads TGCGCCAGCAGCGTCGGGACATCGCGGGTCGAGCAGTACTTC.